This T cell receptor beta chain was obtained from a study of CD8+CD57+ T cells in acquired aplastic anemia. Overall study: When averaged, DNA from sorted CD4+ and CD8+ cells came to around 3 ug. Findings of the study overall: No significant difference in CD8+ Simpson's diversity was found between patients and controls. Patients shared 25 to 35 CD8+ CDR3 sequences with controls.

V shed 0 bases, J shed 5 bases, and the junction held 6 bases outside the gene matches. The CDR3 runs 15 residues. Per germline, CDR1 SGHRS and CDR2 YFSETQ. The template for TCR beta VDJ and CDR3 sequence profiling was genomic DNA. TCRdb re-derived calls from the reads in MiXCR, one entry per CDR3 protein. The sample consists of 150,000 to 200,000 distinct CDR3 sequences, 64% of them appearing once. Concerning this clonotype: What it binds is not known.

The V call is TRBV5-1, the J call TRBJ2-3; TRBD1 agrees at 7 bases. The sample comprised sorted CD4+, CD8+, or CD8+CD57+ T cells (not recorded which) from PBMCs. This receptor was identified in a human donor with severe aplastic anemia or a healthy control (not recorded which). CDR3 region: CASSLEAGGRDTQYF. Here the CDR3 DNA reads TGCGCCAGCAGCTTGGAGGCAGGGGGACGAGATACGCAGTATTTT. Combining the CDR3 with reference TRBV5-1 and TRBJ2-3 gives the whole variable domain KAGVTQTPRYLIKTRGQQVTLSCSPISGHRSVSWYQQTPGQGLQFLFEYFSETQRNKGNFPGRFSGRQFSNSRSEMNVSTLELGDSALYLCASSLEAGGRDTQYFGPGTRLTVL.